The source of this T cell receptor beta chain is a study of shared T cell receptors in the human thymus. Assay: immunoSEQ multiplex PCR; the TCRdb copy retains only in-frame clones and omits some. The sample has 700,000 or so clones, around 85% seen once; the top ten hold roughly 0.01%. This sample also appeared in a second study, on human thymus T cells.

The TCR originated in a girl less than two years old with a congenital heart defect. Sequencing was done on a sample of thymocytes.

CDR3 in amino acids: CASSHLHQGMAEAFF. CDR3 sequence (DNA): TGCGCCAGCAGCCACCTACATCAGGGGATGGCTGAAGCTTTCTTT. This rearrangement joins TRBV4-1 to TRBJ1-1; D is possibly TRBD1 (6 bases). CDR3 length: 15 amino acids. Germline V lookup: CDR1 MGHRA, CDR2 YSYEKL. Trimming shortened V by 3 bases and J by 6 bases, and 17 bases separated the two germline ends.